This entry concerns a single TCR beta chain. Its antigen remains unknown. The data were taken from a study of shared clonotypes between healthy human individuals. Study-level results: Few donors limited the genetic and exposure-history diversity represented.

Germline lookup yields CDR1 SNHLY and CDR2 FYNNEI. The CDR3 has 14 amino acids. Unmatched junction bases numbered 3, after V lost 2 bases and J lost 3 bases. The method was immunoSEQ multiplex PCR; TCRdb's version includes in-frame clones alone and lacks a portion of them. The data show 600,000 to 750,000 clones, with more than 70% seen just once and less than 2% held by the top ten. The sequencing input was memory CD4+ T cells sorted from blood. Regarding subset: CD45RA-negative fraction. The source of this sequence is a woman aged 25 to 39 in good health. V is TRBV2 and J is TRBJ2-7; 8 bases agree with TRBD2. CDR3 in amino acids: CASSEWGTSYEQYF. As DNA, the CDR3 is TGTGCCAGCAGTGAATGGGGGACTAGCTACGAGCAGTACTTC.